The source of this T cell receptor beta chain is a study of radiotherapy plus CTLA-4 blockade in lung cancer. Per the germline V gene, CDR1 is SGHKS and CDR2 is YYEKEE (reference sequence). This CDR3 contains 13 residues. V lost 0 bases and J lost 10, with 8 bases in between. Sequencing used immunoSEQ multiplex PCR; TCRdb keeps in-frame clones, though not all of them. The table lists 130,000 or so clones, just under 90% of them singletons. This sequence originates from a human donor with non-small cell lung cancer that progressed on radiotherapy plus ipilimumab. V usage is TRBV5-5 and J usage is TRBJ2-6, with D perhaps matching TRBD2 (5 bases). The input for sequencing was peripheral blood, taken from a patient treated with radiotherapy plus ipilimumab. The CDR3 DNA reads TGTGCCAGCAGCTTGGGACTACAAAACGTCCTGACTTTC. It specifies CASSLGLQNVLTF.